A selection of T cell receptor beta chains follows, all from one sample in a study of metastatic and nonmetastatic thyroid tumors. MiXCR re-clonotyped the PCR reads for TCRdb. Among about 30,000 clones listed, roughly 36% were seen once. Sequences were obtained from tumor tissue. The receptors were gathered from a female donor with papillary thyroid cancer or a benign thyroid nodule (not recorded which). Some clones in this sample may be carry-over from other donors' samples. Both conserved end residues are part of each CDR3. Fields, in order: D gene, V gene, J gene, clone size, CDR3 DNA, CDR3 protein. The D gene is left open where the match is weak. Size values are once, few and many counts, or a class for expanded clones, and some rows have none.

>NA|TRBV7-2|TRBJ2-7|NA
TGTGCCAGCAGCCCCCAGGGAGCCCCCTACGAGCAGTACTTC
CASSPQGAPYEQYF
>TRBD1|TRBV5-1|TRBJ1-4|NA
TGCGCCAGCAGCTTGGCCGTTGGGACAGGGGGCGAAAAACTGTTTTTT
CASSLAVGTGGEKLFF
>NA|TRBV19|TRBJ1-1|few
TGTGCCAGTAGTATTGAATGGGAGAACACTGAAGCTTTCTTT
CASSIEWENTEAFF
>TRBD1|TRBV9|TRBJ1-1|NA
TGTGCCAGCAGCGTTGACCCGGGACAGTCTGAAGCTTTCTTT
CASSVDPGQSEAFF
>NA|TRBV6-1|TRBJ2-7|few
TGTGCCAGCAGCAGCCGCACAGGATTCTACGAGCAGTACTTC
CASSSRTGFYEQYF
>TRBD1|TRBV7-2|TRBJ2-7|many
TGTGCCAGCAGCCCGACAGGGGCCTACGAGCAGTACTTC
CASSPTGAYEQYF
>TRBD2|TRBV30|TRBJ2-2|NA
TGTGCCTGGAGTCACCTCGGACGGGGGGACACCGGGGAGCTGTTTTTT
CAWSHLGRGDTGELFF
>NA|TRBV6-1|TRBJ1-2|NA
TGTGCCAGCAGAACAGGGTTTAACTATGGCTACACCTTC
CASRTGFNYGYTF
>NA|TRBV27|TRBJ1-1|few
TGTGCCAGCATTTTAGCAGGGGTCACTGAAGCTTTCTTT
CASILAGVTEAFF
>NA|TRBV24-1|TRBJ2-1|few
TGTGCCTCTTCGGGAACTGGGGTCAACACTAATGAGCAGTTCTTC
CASSGTGVNTNEQFF
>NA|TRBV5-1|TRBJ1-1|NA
TGCGCCAGCAGCTGGGGAGGCACTGAAGCTTTCTTT
CASSWGGTEAFF
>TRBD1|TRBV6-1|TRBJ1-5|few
TGTGCCAGTCAGTGGGACAGAGATCAGCCCCAGCATTTT
CASQWDRDQPQHF
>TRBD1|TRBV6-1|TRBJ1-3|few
TGTGCCAGCATGAGGGACAGCAAAAACACCATATATTTT
CASMRDSKNTIYF
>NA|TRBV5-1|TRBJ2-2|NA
TGCGCCAGCCTCCGGGACATGAACACCGGGGAGCTGTTTTTT
CASLRDMNTGELFF
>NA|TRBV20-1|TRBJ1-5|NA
TGCAGTGCTACCAGGGGTTATAGCAATCAGCCCCAGCATTTT
CSATRGYSNQPQHF
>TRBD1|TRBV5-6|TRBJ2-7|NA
TGTGCCAGCAGCTTCCGGACAGGGCCATCCTACGAGCAGTACTTC
CASSFRTGPSYEQYF
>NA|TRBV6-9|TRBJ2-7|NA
TGTGCCAGCAGTTATAGTCGACCACCTAGCCTCCACGAGCAGTACTTC
CASSYSRPPSLHEQYF